A single sample is the source of the 22 T cell receptor beta chains below, sequenced in a study of blood T cell repertoires in COVID-19. Clones were sequenced by immunoSEQ multiplex PCR, and TCRdb holds only the in-frame ones, with some missing. The sample consists of approximately 180,000 clones, 80% to 90% of them appearing once. The sample comprised peripheral blood. These receptors were obtained from a woman aged 80 or older with COVID-19, enrolled during active disease.

This clone has only a few counts. The rearrangement joins TRBV15 to TRBJ2-4; the match to TRBD2 covers 8 bases. CDR1 LNHNV and CDR2 YYDKDF come from the germline V gene (reference sequence). The length of the CDR3 is 17 residues. J gave up 3 bases and V 1 base, and 8 bases lay outside the gene matches. The CDR3 nucleotides are TGTGCCACCAGCAGAGGGAGCGGGAGTCCTATCAAAAACATTCAGTACTTC. Its translation is CATSRGSGSPIKNIQYF.

The rearrangement joins TRBV20-1 to TRBJ2-1; D is undetermined. This CDR3 spans 11 amino acids. Trimming took 6 bases from V and 8 from J, leaving 11 bases between them. Germline CDR1 is DFQATT and CDR2 is SNEGSKA (reference sequence). As DNA, the CDR3 is TGCAGTGCCTACCCCTTGGATGAGCAGTTCTTC. Translation gives CSAYPLDEQFF.

The chain couples TRBV28 to TRBJ2-5, with D possibly being TRBD1 (6 bases). V was clipped by 6 bases and J by 2 bases, with 16 bases between them. The CDR3 has 15 residues. Germline V gives CDR1 MDHEN, CDR2 SYDVKM. CDR3 bases: TGTGCCAGCAGCCCGTCAGGGGCTGGGCAAGAGACCCAGTACTTC. Its translation: CASSPSGAGQETQYF.

V is TRBV19 and J is TRBJ2-7; 9 bases match TRBD2. The CDR3 is 15 residues long. With 6 bases clipped from V and 3 bases from J, the junction kept 9 bases outside the gene matches. Germline loops: CDR1 LNHDA, CDR2 SQIVND (reference sequence). The CDR3 DNA sequence: TGTGCCAGTAGCGATAGCGGGAGCCCCCTCTACGAGCAGTACTTC. Translating it yields CASSDSGSPLYEQYF.

The rearrangement uses TRBV29-1 and TRBJ1-2; 9 bases agree with TRBD1. The CDR3 is made up of 14 amino acids. The V segment lost 3 bases and the J segment 4 bases; nucleotides outside the gene matches: 6. Germline assignment: CDR1 SQVTM and CDR2 ANQGSEA. CDR3 bases: TGCAGCGTTGAGTTAGGGACAGGGATCTATGGCTACACCTTC. It specifies CSVELGTGIYGYTF. Combining the CDR3 with reference TRBV29-1 and TRBJ1-2 gives the whole variable domain SAVISQKPSRDICQRGTSLTIQCQVDSQVTMMFWYRQQPGQSLTLIATANQGSEATYESGFVIDKFPISRPNLTFSTLTVSNMSPEDSSIYLCSVELGTGIYGYTFGSGTRLTVV.

The chain is built from TRBV6-6 and TRBJ1-2; D is unclear. Germline lookup yields CDR1 MNHNY and CDR2 SVGAGI (reference sequence). The ends were cut back, 4 bases at V and 9 bases at J, with 12 bases in the middle. The CDR3 runs to 12 residues. The CDR3 spells CASSFEASRYTF. The CDR3 coding sequence is TGTGCCAGCAGTTTCGAGGCATCTCGCTACACCTTC.

This rearrangement joins TRBV3-1 (or the pseudogene TRBV3-2) to TRBJ2-3, with D uncertain. Trimming pared 0 bases from V and 7 bases from J, leaving 8 bases between. The CDR3 is 13 amino acids. Looked up from germline, CDR1 is LGHDT and CDR2 is YNNKEL (reference sequence). Written as DNA, the CDR3 is TGTGCCAGCAGCCAAGACCACAGAAATACGCAGTATTTT. This translates into CASSQDHRNTQYF.

This sequence joins TRBV18 and TRBJ2-7; 12 bases map to TRBD1. The CDR3 extends over 18 amino acids. Germline lookup yields CDR1 KGHSH and CDR2 LQKENI. V lost 3 bases to trimming and J lost 4 bases; unmatched junction nucleotides: 13. In DNA, the CDR3 is TGTGCCAGCTCACCCCCCTTGGGACAGGGGGCAATAACGTACGAGCAGTACTTC. This sequence encodes CASSPPLGQGAITYEQYF.

The rearrangement uses TRBV9 and TRBJ2-5; D is perhaps TRBD1 (6 bases). This CDR3 region has 14 residues. Trimming pared 0 bases from V and 1 base from J, leaving 7 bases between. The germline V gene encodes CDR1 SGDLS and CDR2 YYNGEE. CDR3 DNA: TGTGCCAGCAGCGTAGACAGGGCCCAAGAGACCCAGTACTTC. Translating it yields CASSVDRAQETQYF.

J is TRBJ1-5 and V is TRBV2; D possibly corresponds to TRBD1 (5 bases). Trimming cost V 2 bases and J 3 bases, with 11 bases left between them. Germline loops: CDR1 SNHLY, CDR2 FYNNEI. The CDR3 loop spans 15 amino acids. The CDR3 is CASSEWGGNNQPQHF. DNA for the CDR3: TGTGCCAGCAGTGAATGGGGGGGGAACAATCAGCCCCAGCATTTT.

This chain connects TRBV10-3 to TRBJ1-6; the match to TRBD1 covers 8 bases. Germline values: CDR1 ENHRY, CDR2 SYGVKD. This CDR3 region has 15 residues. With 6 bases clipped from V and 6 bases from J, the junction kept 7 bases outside the gene matches. Written as DNA, the CDR3 is TGTGCCATCAGCCCCCGACAGGGGACTAATTCACCCCTCCACTTT. This codes for CAISPRQGTNSPLHF.

The chain couples TRBV5-3 to TRBJ1-1; no reliable D call. Being an ORF, TRBV5-3 has a function that is uncertain. V lost 5 bases, J lost 0 bases, and 8 bases lay in between. The CDR3 has 13 amino acids. The CDR3 nucleotides are TGTGCCAGAAGTTCGGAGGTGAACACTGAAGCTTTCTTT. This codes for CARSSEVNTEAFF.

This clone was seen once. V is TRBV5-6 and J is TRBJ2-7, with 7 bases fitting TRBD1. The CDR3 sequence is 14 residues long. Germline CDR1 and CDR2: SGHDT and YYEEEE. The trim removed 8 bases at V and 1 base at J, leaving 9 bases unmatched. CDR3 sequence: CASQRGRGSYEQYF. The CDR3 bases are TGTGCCAGTCAGAGGGGGCGTGGATCCTACGAGCAGTACTTC.

The rearrangement uses TRBV9 and TRBJ2-1; perhaps TRBD1 as D (6 bases). CDR1 SGDLS and CDR2 YYNGEE come from the germline V gene. V was cut by 1 base and J by 4 bases, with 6 bases left in between. The CDR3 sequence is 13 residues long. The CDR3 here is CASSVQGYNEQFF. As DNA, the CDR3 is TGTGCCAGCAGCGTACAGGGGTACAATGAGCAGTTCTTC.

This sequence joins TRBV6-5 and TRBJ2-1; the match to TRBD1 covers 8 bases. The CDR3 has 14 residues. Germline lookup yields CDR1 MNHEY and CDR2 SVGAGI. The J segment lost 9 bases and the V segment lost 0 bases, leaving 4 bases of the junction unmatched. Here the CDR3 DNA reads TGTGCCAGCAGTTACTCGTCAGGGGGCGTTGAGCAGTTCTTC. Its translation: CASSYSSGGVEQFF.

The V gene is TRBV7-2, the J gene TRBJ1-1, with 9 bases lining up with TRBD1. Germline CDR1 SGHTA, CDR2 FQGNSA. J was trimmed by 0 bases and V by 1 base; bases with no gene match: 9. The CDR3 covers 18 residues. CDR3 sequence: CASSLEYRTGVVNTEAFF. The CDR3, as DNA: TGTGCCAGCAGCTTAGAATACCGGACAGGGGTGGTGAACACTGAAGCTTTCTTT.

The genes are TRBV2 and TRBJ2-1; D uncertain. The V end was cut by 4 bases, the J end by 8 bases, with 9 bases between. Germline values: CDR1 SNHLY, CDR2 FYNNEI. The CDR3 extends over 12 amino acids. CDR3 nucleotide sequence: TGTGCCAGCAGTGGCGATGGTTATGAGCAGTTCTTC. This sequence encodes CASSGDGYEQFF.

The chain carries TRBV28 and TRBJ2-3; 7 bases fit TRBD1. The germline gives CDR1 MDHEN, CDR2 SYDVKM. The CDR3 loop spans 15 amino acids. The V and J ends lost 2 bases and 3 bases, in that order; junction bases with no gene match: 5. DNA of the CDR3: TGTGCCAGCAGTTTACAGGGGGTATTAACAGATACGCAGTATTTT. This gives the protein CASSLQGVLTDTQYF.

This chain connects TRBV6-2 or TRBV6-3 to TRBJ1-2; TRBD1 matches at 8 bases. The CDR3 length is 17 residues. The ends lost 0 bases at V and 7 bases at J; junction bases unmatched: 13. CDR1 is MNHEY and CDR2 is SVGEGT in the germline V gene. For the CDR3, the DNA is TGTGCCAGCAGTTACTCAGGTGGGACAGGCCCATTCGGTGGCTACACCTTC. Translating it yields CASSYSGGTGPFGGYTF.

The gene calls are TRBV11-3 and TRBJ1-6; a weak D match, TRBD1 (6 bases). The CDR3 is made up of 13 amino acids. Germline lookup yields CDR1 SGHNT and CDR2 YENEEA. With 8 bases removed from V and 7 bases from J, the gap between germline ends came to 12 bases. The CDR3 DNA follows: TGTGCCAGCCGAGGGGGGGACAATTCACCCCTCCACTTT. Translating gives CASRGGDNSPLHF.

This chain links TRBV3-1 (or the pseudogene TRBV3-2) with TRBJ1-3, with a tentative D call TRBD1 (5 bases). CDR1 and CDR2 (germline): LGHDT, YNNKEL (reference sequence). The length of the CDR3 is 15 residues. V lost 3 bases and J lost 6, with 15 bases in between. The CDR3 bases are TGTGCCAGCAGCCAGAATACAGGTACTGAAAACACCATATATTTT. Amino acid sequence: CASSQNTGTENTIYF.

This chain connects TRBV29-1 to TRBJ1-2; possibly TRBD1 for D (6 bases). V was shortened by 5 bases and J by 8 bases, with 15 bases between the two germline ends. This CDR3 is built from 12 residues. CDR1 SQVTM and CDR2 ANQGSEA come from the germline V gene. The CDR3 coding sequence is TGCAGCGTTTGGACAGAACCATCAGGCTACACCTTC. Its translation: CSVWTEPSGYTF.